This is a list of T cell receptor beta chains from one sample in a study of T cells in narcolepsy. Assay: immunoSEQ multiplex PCR; the TCRdb copy retains only in-frame clones and omits some. The data hold around 33,000 clones, with 75% to 90% observed a single time. Material for sequencing was CD45RA- memory CD4+ T cells from PBMCs. The receptors originated from a human donor with narcolepsy. Both conserved end residues are part of each CDR3. Fields, in order: J gene, V gene, clone size, D gene, CDR3 DNA, CDR3 protein. The D gene is left open where the match is weak. Clone size is shown for a subset of rows, as once, few, many or a class of expanded clone.

TRBJ2-3	TRBV27	once	.	TGTGCCAGCAGCCCCAGGGGGGGCCTCACCGATACGCAGTATTTT	CASSPRGGLTDTQYF
TRBJ1-3	TRBV4-1	.	TRBD1	TGCGCCAGCAGCCCCCAGGGGGCAGGGAACACCATATATTTT	CASSPQGAGNTIYF
TRBJ2-1	TRBV27	.	.	TGTGCCAGCAAAAAAGGGCAAGGGGCCGGGGAGCAGTTCTTC	CASKKGQGAGEQFF
TRBJ1-5	TRBV10-2	.	.	TGCGCCAGCAGTGAAATGGGCCAGCGTAGCAATCAGCCCCAGCATTTT	CASSEMGQRSNQPQHF
TRBJ2-7	TRBV2	.	TRBD1	TGTGCCAGCAGTGAAGATTGGGGCGGGACCCGGGACAGGGCCCCCTACGAGCAGTACTTC	CASSEDWGGTRDRAPYEQYF
TRBJ1-1	TRBV7-3	.	.	TGTGCCAGCAGCTTAACCCGGGCCAGAGACACTGAAGCTTTCTTT	CASSLTRARDTEAFF
TRBJ2-3	TRBV2	.	TRBD2	TGTGCCAGCAGTGCGGGACTAGCGGGTACGCAGTATTTT	CASSAGLAGTQYF
TRBJ1-1	TRBV7-3	.	.	TGTGCCAGCAGCCTACAGGCGAACACTGAAGCTTTCTTT	CASSLQANTEAFF
TRBJ1-1	TRBV9	.	.	TGTGCCAGCAGCGTATTAGGGGGAGGTGGCACTGAAGCTTTCTTT	CASSVLGGGGTEAFF
TRBJ1-2	TRBV5-4	.	.	TGTGCCAGCAGCTTGGCCGGGAGTCACACCTTC	CASSLAGSHTF
TRBJ1-1	TRBV12-5	few	.	TGTGCTAGTGGTTTGTTACAGGGACGGAGGACTGAAGCTTTCTTT	CASGLLQGRRTEAFF
TRBJ1-1	TRBV6-1	.	.	TGTGCCAGCAGTGAATGGGGGGGCACTGAAGCTTTCTTT	CASSEWGGTEAFF
TRBJ2-1	TRBV9	.	TRBD1	TGTGCCAGCAGCGTCGGACAGGGCTACAATGAGCAGTTCTTC	CASSVGQGYNEQFF
TRBJ1-1	TRBV4-1	.	.	TGCGCCAGCAGCCAAGATCCCCAGGGGATGAACACTGAAGCTTTCTTT	CASSQDPQGMNTEAFF
TRBJ1-2	TRBV19	.	.	TGTGCCTCCGACGGTCCTACTAACTATGGCTACACCTTC	CASDGPTNYGYTF
TRBJ1-2	TRBV11-2	.	.	TGTGCCAGCAGCCCCGGACGGGCAGACTATGGCTACACCTTC	CASSPGRADYGYTF
TRBJ1-1	TRBV2	.	.	TGTGCCAGCACCCTGGGGGTAACTACTGAAGCTTTCTTT	CASTLGVTTEAFF
TRBJ1-1	TRBV27	.	.	TGTGCCAGCAGTCCCGACCGGGGGTCGGGGCCGAACACTGAAGCTTTCTTT	CASSPDRGSGPNTEAFF
TRBJ2-5	TRBV4-2	.	TRBD1	TGTGCCAGCAGCAGGGGCGGCACGAGGGACAGCCAAGAGACCCAGTACTTC	CASSRGGTRDSQETQYF
TRBJ2-1	TRBV9	.	.	TGTGCCAGCAGCGTAGTGGGGCTGCCCTCAGATGAGCAGTTCTTC	CASSVVGLPSDEQFF
TRBJ2-3	TRBV7-2	few	TRBD2	TGTGCCAGCAGCAGACTAGCGGGCACAGATACGCAGTATTTT	CASSRLAGTDTQYF
TRBJ2-2	TRBV4-3	.	.	TGCGCCAGCAGCCAAGGGGCGACGGGGGTTAATACCGGGGAGCTGTTTTTT	CASSQGATGVNTGELFF
TRBJ2-1	TRBV19	.	TRBD1	TGTGCCAGTAGTAAGGTTGGGACAGGGGGCTACAATGAGCAGTTCTTC	CASSKVGTGGYNEQFF
TRBJ1-5	TRBV7-8	.	.	TGTGCCAGCAGCTTGGGACTTCAGCCCCAGCATTTT	CASSLGLQPQHF
TRBJ1-1	TRBV12-5	once	.	TGTGCTAGTGGTTTGGTACGAGGGGTCCGAGCTTTCTTT	CASGLVRGVRAFF
TRBJ1-5	TRBV19	.	.	TGTGCCAGTAGTGGTACAGGGCTCGGCGGTCAGCCCCAGCATTTT	CASSGTGLGGQPQHF
TRBJ1-6	TRBV7-9	.	.	TGTGCCAGCAGCCAACGGGCCTCAATGGGGGCTAATTCACCCCTCCACTTT	CASSQRASMGANSPLHF
TRBJ1-5	TRBV6-1	.	.	TGTGCCAGCAGTGAAACCCCCGGACAAGCAAGCAATCAGCCCCAGCATTTT	CASSETPGQASNQPQHF
TRBJ2-5	TRBV9	.	.	TGTGCCAGCAGCGTAGCAGGGACTTTAAAAGAGACCCAGTACTTC	CASSVAGTLKETQYF
TRBJ2-3	TRBV29-1	.	TRBD2	TGCAGCGCCCAAAGTTCTAGCGGGGGGCCCGCAGATACGCAGTATTTT	CSAQSSSGGPADTQYF
TRBJ2-2	TRBV5-1	.	.	TGCGCCAGCAGCTTGGGAGTCCGAGGCCCCGGGGAGCTGTTTTTT	CASSLGVRGPGELFF
TRBJ1-2	TRBV7-3	.	.	TGTGCCAGCAGCCCTTCGGGAGCTAACTATGGCTACACCTTC	CASSPSGANYGYTF
TRBJ1-2	TRBV19	.	.	TGTGCCAGTAGTATAGCTGTTGAAGGGCGGAGTGGCTACACCTTC	CASSIAVEGRSGYTF
TRBJ2-5	TRBV6-1	few	.	TGTGCCAGCAGTGACGCGCGGGGTAGAGGGCCCCAAGAGACCCAGTACTTC	CASSDARGRGPQETQYF
TRBJ2-5	TRBV11-2	.	.	TGTGCCAGCAGCCCCCGAGGGGGGCCGGGGTACCAAGAGACCCAGTACTTC	CASSPRGGPGYQETQYF
TRBJ1-2	TRBV27	.	.	TGTGCCAGCAGTTTAAGTTCGGCAGTCCTCACGGATGGCCACACCTTC	CASSLSSAVLTDGHTF
TRBJ2-3	TRBV27	.	TRBD2	TGTGCCAGCACCCTAGCGGCGACAGATACGCAGTATTTT	CASTLAATDTQYF
TRBJ2-1	TRBV5-1	.	.	TGCGCCAGCAGCCCAAACCGAGACAGTTCCTACAATGAGCAGTTCTTC	CASSPNRDSSYNEQFF
TRBJ1-2	TRBV19	.	TRBD1	TGTGCCAGTAGGAGACAGGGGAAGGATAGTGGCTACACCTTC	CASRRQGKDSGYTF
TRBJ2-3	TRBV2	.	TRBD2	TGTGCCAGCAGTCGGACTAGCGGGGTCACAGATACGCAGTATTTT	CASSRTSGVTDTQYF
TRBJ1-5	TRBV30	.	.	TGTGCCTGGAGTGTAGGGCAGCGGAATCAGCCCCAGCATTTT	CAWSVGQRNQPQHF
TRBJ1-2	TRBV27	.	.	TGTGCCAGCAGTTTATCGCTGGGCGCAGGAGGCTACACCTTC	CASSLSLGAGGYTF
TRBJ2-7	TRBV10-3	.	.	TGTGCCATCAGTGACACTTCCTACGAGCAGTACTTC	CAISDTSYEQYF